The clone carrying this T cell receptor (beta chain) occurred once. The protocol was immunoSEQ multiplex PCR, while the TCRdb copy is restricted to in-frame clones and leaves out a portion. The sample contains around 42,000 clones, approximately 92% of which appear only once. The data belong to a study of T cell changes during pregnancy in multiple sclerosis. Sequences were derived from CD4+ T cells from peripheral blood mononuclear cells, sampled after pregnancy. The TCR was taken from a female donor in good health, enrolled as a control in a pregnancy study.

In DNA form, the CDR3 reads TGTGCCAGCAGCTTAGTTCGGGGGGGGGAAAACATTCAGTACTTC. Amino acids: CASSLVRGGENIQYF. J is TRBJ2-4 and V is TRBV11-2; 8 positions agree with TRBD2. Germline V gene sequence: CDR1 SGHAT, CDR2 FQNNGV. Trimming removed 1 base from V and 5 bases from J; junction bases left unmatched: 4. This CDR3 has 15 residues.